What follows is one T cell receptor beta chain and its context. Its antigen is undetermined. In the PCR, 60 Vbeta and 13 Jbeta primers were used. The data were produced by immunoSEQ multiplex PCR, yet TCRdb's version contains in-frame clones alone and is incomplete. Of approximately 110,000 clones in the sample, approximately 69% are singletons; the top ten hold roughly 4.2%. With 5 bases removed from V and 0 bases from J, the gap between germline ends came to 11 bases. Germline V gene sequence: CDR1 LNHDA, CDR2 SQIVND (reference sequence). This CDR3 is 14 amino acids long. The data stem from a study of cytomegalovirus exposure and HLA in healthy donors. Study-wide findings and caveats: The availability of immune exposure information extended only to CMV serostatus.

The sequencing sample was made of PBMCs. This receptor was obtained from a woman between 35 and 50 years old in good health and CMV-seropositive. The chain carries TRBV19 and TRBJ2-7; D not resolved. The CDR3 protein is CASSYGLSSYEQYF. CDR3 DNA sequence: TGTGCCAGTAGTTATGGGCTAAGCTCCTACGAGCAGTACTTC.